Listed below are T cell receptor beta chains from one sample, sequenced in a study of blood T cells in healthy people across ages. A single record per CDR3 protein comes from TCRdb applying MiXCR to the 5' RACE reads. The table records hundreds of thousands of distinct CDR3 sequences, more than 45% of them present only once. The sample taken for sequencing was blood. These receptor sequences come from a man in his 60s in good health. CDR3s include the opening cysteine and the closing phenylalanine or tryptophan. D genes are given only for firm matches. Clone size is not always given. Where it is, it says once, few, many or a class for expanded clones.

DNA: TGTGCCAGCAGCAGACCCGGGACAGGGCCTCAATCCTACGAGCAGTACTTC
CDR3: CASSRPGTGPQSYEQYF
length: 17
D: TRBD1
J: TRBJ2-7
size: -
V: TRBV7-8

DNA: TGTGCCAGCAGCCAAGGTCCCGGGACTCGGGTTAACAATGAGCAGTTCTTC
CDR3: CASSQGPGTRVNNEQFF
length: 17
D: -
J: TRBJ2-1
size: -
V: TRBV3-1

DNA: TGTGCCAGCAGGTATACAGGGTCCTATGGCTACACCTTC
CDR3: CASRYTGSYGYTF
length: 13
D: -
J: TRBJ1-2
size: -
V: TRBV5-6

DNA: TGTGCCACCAGTGACCAAACAGGGGACTCCTACAATGAGCAGTACTTC
CDR3: CATSDQTGDSYNEQYF
length: 16
D: -
J: TRBJ2-7
size: -
V: TRBV24-1

DNA: TGTGCCAGCAGTCAACCCGGGACTCCGAAAGAGACCCAGTACTTC
CDR3: CASSQPGTPKETQYF
length: 15
D: -
J: TRBJ2-5
size: few
V: TRBV6-5

DNA: TGTGCCAGCAGCAGACCTGACAGGGATGGCTACACCTTC
CDR3: CASSRPDRDGYTF
length: 13
D: TRBD1
J: TRBJ1-2
size: -
V: TRBV27

DNA: TGTGCCACCAGTGATAATGGGATGCCCTACGAGCAGTACTTC
CDR3: CATSDNGMPYEQYF
length: 14
D: -
J: TRBJ2-7
size: once
V: TRBV24-1

DNA: TGCAGTGCTAGGGCGACTAGCGGTCCCCGTGTGGGTACGCAGTATTTT
CDR3: CSARATSGPRVGTQYF
length: 16
D: TRBD2
J: TRBJ2-3
size: -
V: TRBV20-1

DNA: TGCAGTGCTAGAGATTCGACAGGGGGACGGAGCGAGCAGTACTTC
CDR3: CSARDSTGGRSEQYF
length: 15
D: TRBD1
J: TRBJ2-7
size: -
V: TRBV20-1

DNA: TGTGCCAGCAGCTCCGGACAGGGCTTAGGTGAGCAGTTCTTC
CDR3: CASSSGQGLGEQFF
length: 14
D: TRBD1
J: TRBJ2-1
size: -
V: TRBV12-3/TRBV12-4

DNA: TGTGCCAGCAGGTACCTAGAGACCCAGTACTTC
CDR3: CASRYLETQYF
length: 11
D: -
J: TRBJ2-5
size: -
V: TRBV3-1

DNA: TGCGCCAGCACGACCTCTGGGGGGGCATCTCTAGAGACCCAGTACTTC
CDR3: CASTTSGGASLETQYF
length: 16
D: -
J: TRBJ2-5
size: -
V: TRBV5-1

DNA: TGTGCCAGCAGCTCCCTTTCCAACTATGGCTACACCTTC
CDR3: CASSSLSNYGYTF
length: 13
D: -
J: TRBJ1-2
size: many
V: TRBV11-2

DNA: TGTGCCAGCGGCCTACAGGGGAGGGACCAAGAGACCCAGTACTTC
CDR3: CASGLQGRDQETQYF
length: 15
D: -
J: TRBJ2-5
size: few
V: TRBV6-5

DNA: TGCAGTGCTAGGGACCGAGATCAGGGGCTTAGCGGAGAGGTAAACATTCAGTACTTC
CDR3: CSARDRDQGLSGEVNIQYF
length: 19
D: -
J: TRBJ2-4
size: -
V: TRBV20-1

DNA: TGCGCCAGCAGCCAACCTTCTTCCGGGACAGGACGCGGCAATGAGCAGTTCTTC
CDR3: CASSQPSSGTGRGNEQFF
length: 18
D: TRBD1
J: TRBJ2-1
size: once
V: TRBV4-1

DNA: TGTGCCAGCAACCCCCGGGTGGGGGGAAGGAGCAATCAGCCCCAGCATTTT
CDR3: CASNPRVGGRSNQPQHF
length: 17
D: -
J: TRBJ1-5
size: -
V: TRBV9

DNA: TGCAGTGCTAGTACAACAGGGTTACCTGGGGCCAACGTCCTGACTTTC
CDR3: CSASTTGLPGANVLTF
length: 16
D: -
J: TRBJ2-6
size: -
V: TRBV20-1

DNA: TGCAGCGTTGATAATACAGGGGGTGGCTACACCTTC
CDR3: CSVDNTGGGYTF
length: 12
D: TRBD1
J: TRBJ1-2
size: -
V: TRBV29-1

DNA: TGCAGTGCTAGGGTCTCAGCTAGCTATGGCTACACCTTC
CDR3: CSARVSASYGYTF
length: 13
D: -
J: TRBJ1-2
size: -
V: TRBV20-1

DNA: TGCAGTGCTAGAGAGAATTCCTACGAGCAGTACTTC
CDR3: CSARENSYEQYF
length: 12
D: -
J: TRBJ2-7
size: -
V: TRBV20-1

DNA: TGTGCCAGCAGCTATCTCAGGAATACGCAGTATTTT
CDR3: CASSYLRNTQYF
length: 12
D: -
J: TRBJ2-3
size: -
V: TRBV2

DNA: TGTGCCAGCGCCCGGGGGGGGAATGAGCAGTTCTTC
CDR3: CASARGGNEQFF
length: 12
D: TRBD2
J: TRBJ2-1
size: many
V: TRBV12-3/TRBV12-4

DNA: TGCGCCAGCAGCTTGGGGGGGCGCGAGCAGTACTTC
CDR3: CASSLGGREQYF
length: 12
D: -
J: TRBJ2-7
size: -
V: TRBV5-1

DNA: TGTGCCAGCAGCCAAGAACTGGCGGGACTACAAGAGACCCAGTACTTC
CDR3: CASSQELAGLQETQYF
length: 16
D: TRBD2
J: TRBJ2-5
size: -
V: TRBV3-1

DNA: TGCAGTGCCCAACCCCGGGACAGGCGTTATGGCTACACCTTC
CDR3: CSAQPRDRRYGYTF
length: 14
D: TRBD1
J: TRBJ1-2
size: few
V: TRBV20-1

DNA: TGTGCCAGCAGTGGACAGGGGGCGCGAGAGACCCAGTACTTC
CDR3: CASSGQGARETQYF
length: 14
D: TRBD1
J: TRBJ2-5
size: -
V: TRBV2

DNA: TGCAGCGCTTTAGCGGAGGGAGCAGATACGCAGTATTTT
CDR3: CSALAEGADTQYF
length: 13
D: -
J: TRBJ2-3
size: few
V: TRBV29-1

DNA: TGCAGCGTTGGGGGAAGTGCCGGGGGCTACACCTTC
CDR3: CSVGGSAGGYTF
length: 12
D: -
J: TRBJ1-2
size: -
V: TRBV29-1

DNA: TGTGCCAGCAGCAAAGATCGGCGGGGACAGGGAGGCTACGAGCAGTACTTC
CDR3: CASSKDRRGQGGYEQYF
length: 17
D: -
J: TRBJ2-7
size: few
V: TRBV21-1

DNA: TGTGCCAGCAGCTGGGAGGGAACAGATACGCAGTATTTT
CDR3: CASSWEGTDTQYF
length: 13
D: TRBD2
J: TRBJ2-3
size: -
V: TRBV7-9

DNA: TGCAGTGCTAGACCTACTACTGGCGAGCAGTACTTC
CDR3: CSARPTTGEQYF
length: 12
D: -
J: TRBJ2-7
size: -
V: TRBV20-1

DNA: TGTGCCAGCAGCTTAAACCCTAAAGGCGAGCAGTACTTC
CDR3: CASSLNPKGEQYF
length: 13
D: -
J: TRBJ2-7
size: -
V: TRBV7-9

DNA: TGTGCCAGCAGCCAAGGGACTAGCGGGAGCTCCTCCTACAATGAGCAGTTCTTC
CDR3: CASSQGTSGSSSYNEQFF
length: 18
D: TRBD2
J: TRBJ2-1
size: -
V: TRBV3-1

DNA: TGTGCCAGCAGTCCCTTGATCGGGGATACGCAGTATTTT
CDR3: CASSPLIGDTQYF
length: 13
D: -
J: TRBJ2-3
size: few
V: TRBV28

DNA: TGTGCCACCAGCAGAGATCGCATTAGCGGGCCTAGCACAGATACGCAGTATTTT
CDR3: CATSRDRISGPSTDTQYF
length: 18
D: TRBD2
J: TRBJ2-3
size: many
V: TRBV15

DNA: TGTGCCAGCCGAGGGACGGGCCTTAACTACGAGCAGTACTTC
CDR3: CASRGTGLNYEQYF
length: 14
D: -
J: TRBJ2-7
size: -
V: TRBV6-6

DNA: TGTGCCAGCAGTCTACAGGGGGGCTATGGCTACACCTTC
CDR3: CASSLQGGYGYTF
length: 13
D: TRBD1
J: TRBJ1-2
size: -
V: TRBV27

DNA: TGTGCCAGCAGCGTAGATACAGGAGCCTGGAGGAACATTCAGTACTTC
CDR3: CASSVDTGAWRNIQYF
length: 16
D: -
J: TRBJ2-4
size: -
V: TRBV9

DNA: TGTGCCAGCAGCTTATCTCTGGATACGCAGTATTTT
CDR3: CASSLSLDTQYF
length: 12
D: -
J: TRBJ2-3
size: -
V: TRBV7-3

DNA: TGTGCCAGCAGTGGCCCGGGACACATGTACCAAGAGACCCAGTACTTC
CDR3: CASSGPGHMYQETQYF
length: 16
D: -
J: TRBJ2-5
size: few
V: TRBV2

DNA: TGTGCCAGCAGCTGGACCATCCCAGCTTCTACCTACGAGCAGTACTTC
CDR3: CASSWTIPASTYEQYF
length: 16
D: -
J: TRBJ2-7
size: -
V: TRBV7-2

DNA: TGTGCCAGCACCCTAGCGGTCGGGAGGGCCACCGGGGAGCTGTTTTTT
CDR3: CASTLAVGRATGELFF
length: 16
D: TRBD2
J: TRBJ2-2
size: few
V: TRBV7-2

DNA: TGTGCCAGCAGCCCCGGGGGGGAGGACTATGGCTACACCTTC
CDR3: CASSPGGEDYGYTF
length: 14
D: -
J: TRBJ1-2
size: -
V: TRBV27

DNA: TGCGCCAGCAGCTTGGACGGAAGGGGTGAAGCTTTCTTT
CDR3: CASSLDGRGEAFF
length: 13
D: -
J: TRBJ1-1
size: few
V: TRBV5-1

DNA: TGTGCCAGCAGTCACTATAGCGGGGGGTCAAACTCCTACAATGAGCAGTACTTC
CDR3: CASSHYSGGSNSYNEQYF
length: 18
D: TRBD2
J: TRBJ2-7
size: once
V: TRBV12-3/TRBV12-4

DNA: TGTGCCAGCAGCGGGGGGTTTAGCGGGAGAGTCTACGAGCAGTACTTC
CDR3: CASSGGFSGRVYEQYF
length: 16
D: TRBD2
J: TRBJ2-7
size: many
V: TRBV2

DNA: TGTGCCAGCAGCGTAGGAGGAAGGAGCAATCAGCCCCAGCATTTT
CDR3: CASSVGGRSNQPQHF
length: 15
D: -
J: TRBJ1-5
size: -
V: TRBV9

DNA: TGTGCCAGCAGTTACGACAGTGGGGGTAGCACAGATACGCAGTATTTT
CDR3: CASSYDSGGSTDTQYF
length: 16
D: -
J: TRBJ2-3
size: -
V: TRBV6-6

DNA: TGTGCCAGCAGCTCCACTCGGGGGGGCTTGGAGACCCAGTACTTC
CDR3: CASSSTRGGLETQYF
length: 15
D: TRBD2
J: TRBJ2-5
size: -
V: TRBV11-2

DNA: TGTGCCAGCAGCGGAGGGACACAAAAGGGCGAGCAGTACTTC
CDR3: CASSGGTQKGEQYF
length: 14
D: -
J: TRBJ2-7
size: few
V: TRBV7-9

DNA: TGCAGCGTTGACCCCGGGAGAGGGGACGAGCAGTACTTC
CDR3: CSVDPGRGDEQYF
length: 13
D: -
J: TRBJ2-7
size: once
V: TRBV29-1

DNA: TGCAGTGCTACACTAGCGGGGGGTCTAGATGAGCAGTTCTTC
CDR3: CSATLAGGLDEQFF
length: 14
D: TRBD2
J: TRBJ2-1
size: -
V: TRBV20-1

DNA: TGTGCCAGCAGTTATCCGGGACAGGGTGTCGAGCAGTACTTC
CDR3: CASSYPGQGVEQYF
length: 14
D: TRBD1
J: TRBJ2-7
size: many
V: TRBV2

DNA: TGCGCCAGCAGCCAACGCTTTCCGTCCGCGGGCCCCTACGAGCAGTACTTC
CDR3: CASSQRFPSAGPYEQYF
length: 17
D: -
J: TRBJ2-7
size: -
V: TRBV4-3

DNA: TGTGCCAGCAGTCTACAGGGTTATAGCAATCAGCCCCAGCATTTT
CDR3: CASSLQGYSNQPQHF
length: 15
D: -
J: TRBJ1-5
size: -
V: TRBV6-6